This TCR beta chain was captured in a study of cytomegalovirus exposure and HLA in healthy donors. The wider study: As released early, the data held 75 million to 90 million unique TCRs from HLA-typed donors. Study conclusions and caveats: The analysis excluded some indistinguishable V segments, including TRBV6-2 and TRBV6-3. Sequencing likely caused a cluster of highly shared sequence variants. Accurate predictions that matched the HLA-A and HLA-B alleles of most subjects were reportedly made from TCR beta sequences.

The PCR employed 60 Vbeta primers together with 13 Jbeta primers. The repertoire was sequenced with immunoSEQ multiplex PCR; TCRdb's copy has only in-frame clones and lacks some. The repertoire consists of 90,000 to 140,000 clones, with nearly 85% occurring once and the leading ten covering approximately 6.1%. This clone has a single count. Its antigen is unidentified. With V trimmed by 5 bases and J by 4 bases, 1 base remained unmatched. The CDR3 sequence is 13 residues long. The V gene's germline CDR1 is SGHRS and CDR2 YFSETQ. Material: PBMCs. The chain couples TRBV5-1 to TRBJ2-2, with 8 bases that match TRBD1. The source of this sequence is a man aged 18-30 years in good health and CMV-seronegative. CDR3 region: CASSTGGTGELFF. The DNA of the CDR3 is TGCGCCAGCAGTACAGGGGGCACCGGGGAGCTGTTTTTT.